This T cell receptor (beta chain) was captured by sequencing in a study of blood T cell repertoires in COVID-19 (dated by TCRdb to the early 2020s). Regarding the study in general: Samples covering the acute and convalescent phases of COVID-19 were provided by collaborators in the United States, Italy and Spain. A de-identified subject ID, COVID-19 status, age in years and sex were almost always included in the sample metadata. The prospective study material was composed of cDNA or gDNA derived from T cells, B-cell-depleted T cells, or PBMCs. Where available, HLA class I and class II types were taken from metadata supplied by the sample provider and were not determined by assay-based typing. Samples came from the ongoing ImmuneRACE study (first 160 participants) plus 1,254 subjects from 6 global collaborators. A freely available public database, intended as a resource for researchers studying the immune response to SARS-CoV-2, is where the repertoires were released. The dataset comprised deeply sampled blood TCRbeta repertoires from subjects exposed to, actively infected with, or recovered from COVID-19.

TCRbeta CDR3 regions were amplified from genomic DNA using the immunoSEQ Assay, a bias-controlled multiplex PCR. For the original study's pipeline: The number of nucleated cells in each sample was estimated from the amplification of reference gene primers within the assay. To quantify the absolute abundance of each unique TCRbeta CDR3 rearrangement, sequence reads were collapsed and filtered. Productive Simpson clonality was computed per sample as the square root of Simpson's diversity index over productive rearrangements. This immuneACCESS table, as held by TCRdb, lists in-frame sequences with V and J called but not all clones. Of the missing ones, under half trace to an unresolved V gene in checked studies; the others have no known cause. V and J calls and clone size are copied from that table; D and trimming were computed from the DNA. The sample data list 150,000 to 200,000 clones, and 65% to 80% of these were observed just once. The top ten hold around 16% of the sample.

At the junction V is shortened by 3 bases and J by 1 base; bases outside the gene matches: 5. There are 15 amino acids in the CDR3, from cysteine to phenylalanine inclusive. Kept here is only the CDR3 DNA, which spans 45 bases and is read in frame from base 1. The germline V gene encodes CDR1 MNHNS and CDR2 SASEGT. Participants in the prospective study were aged roughly 18 to 89 years, lived in about two dozen United States geographic areas, and enrolled through a virtual design. Cohort assignment in the prospective study relied on participant-reported clinical history from a screening survey and a study questionnaire. In the prospective study, mobile phlebotomists collected whole blood, serum and a nasopharyngeal or oropharyngeal swab from each participant. Prospective study participants could optionally give additional blood draws and questionnaires over a roughly two-month period. Before DNA extraction, blood samples from the prospective study were shipped at room temperature or frozen.

For this clone: Its target antigen remains unknown. Base-call qualities are not available, and no considerably larger clone is one nucleotide away.

The full study reports these points: How much clinical and demographic metadata was included differed by source and by participant, and the metadata was provided uncurated.

The sequence links TRBV6-1 to TRBJ1-1; 7 nucleotides in the junction match TRBD1. This sequence originates from a woman in her fifties or sixties with acute COVID-19. Material for sequencing was PBMCs or T cells enriched from blood (not recorded which). The CDR3: CASSDLTGSNTEAFF. The nucleotides are TGTGCCAGCAGTGACCTGACAGGGTCGAACACTGAAGCTTTCTTT.